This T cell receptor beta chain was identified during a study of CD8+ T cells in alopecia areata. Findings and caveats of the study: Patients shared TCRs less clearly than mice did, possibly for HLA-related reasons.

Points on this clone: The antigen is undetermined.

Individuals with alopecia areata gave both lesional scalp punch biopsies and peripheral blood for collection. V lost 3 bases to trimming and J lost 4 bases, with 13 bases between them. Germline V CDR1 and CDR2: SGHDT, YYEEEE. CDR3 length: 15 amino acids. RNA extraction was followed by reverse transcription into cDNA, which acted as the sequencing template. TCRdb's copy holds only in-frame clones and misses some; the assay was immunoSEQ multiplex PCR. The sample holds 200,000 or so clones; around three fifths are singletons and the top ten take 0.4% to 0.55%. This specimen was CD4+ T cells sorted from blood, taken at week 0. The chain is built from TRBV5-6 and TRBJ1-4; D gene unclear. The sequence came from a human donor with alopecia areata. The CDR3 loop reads CASSSGQDLNEKLFF. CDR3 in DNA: TGTGCCAGCAGCTCCGGTCAGGACCTTAATGAAAAACTGTTTTTT.